The 5 T cell receptor beta chains given below trace back to one sample, sequenced in a study of regulatory T cells in long-lasting Graves disease (dated by TCRdb to the early 2020s). What the time point label conveys for this sample: newly diagnosed GD, antithyroid drugs for less than 3 months. For both TCR sequencing and RNA sequencing, RNA was extracted from PBMCs using TRIzol. Libraries were built with multiplex PCR. The instrument was an Illumina HiSeq 4000. TCR beta libraries were built with iRepertoire HTBI primers and Arm-PCR amplification of CDR3 regions. TCRdb ran its own pipeline on the public reads, namely fastp trimming at Q25 and MiXCR clone calling, and kept in-frame beta chains. Entries are consolidated by CDR3 protein sequence, retaining the most common genes and DNA. The sample table contains 400,000 to 500,000 distinct CDR3 sequences; only one count was recorded for about 16% of them. The ten biggest clones cover 16% of the sample.

The sample was also linked to a second study, of T cells in Graves' hyperthyroidism and ophthalmopathy.

The source material was peripheral blood mononuclear cells (PBMCs), sampled at new diagnosis, from a patient treated with antithyroid drugs. The receptor set was obtained from a young woman with Graves disease. Donor details come from another sample of the same person, matched by shared clones.

This clonotype was seen a few times. A clone one base away is much larger, so this may be a read error. Because it lacks the conserved phenylalanine or tryptophan at the end, this CDR3 is likely a read error. The chain couples TRBV29-1 to TRBJ2-5; D ambiguous. CDR1 is SQVTM, CDR2 ANQGSEA, per germline. The CDR3 is 13 residues long. V lost 0 bases and J 5 bases, leaving 10 bases between the germline ends. The CDR3 loop is CSVEEVGLETQYL. The CDR3 coding sequence is TGCAGCGTTGAAGAGGTGGGGTTGGAGACCCAGTACCTC.

Many counts were recorded for this clonotype. The J gene is TRBJ2-1, the V gene TRBV29-1; 10 bases match TRBD2. In germline, CDR1 is SQVTM, CDR2 ANQGSEA. This CDR3 is 13 amino acids long. Trimming cost V 3 bases and J 12 bases; bases outside gene matches: 8. The CDR3 nucleotides read TGCAGCGTTGAGGCTTTAAGACTAGCGGGGCAGTTCTTC. It yields the protein CSVEALRLAGQFF.

The CDR3 DNA reads as TGCAGCGGTAGTCCTGGAAGGGAGACCCAGTACTTC. It encodes CSGSPGRETQYF. This chain connects TRBV29-1 to TRBJ2-5, with no clear D. Deletions cut 7 bases from V and 5 bases from J, with 14 bases between. This CDR3 has 12 amino acids. Germline lookup yields CDR1 SQVTM and CDR2 ANQGSEA.

Many counts were recorded for this clonotype. The gene calls are TRBV30 and TRBJ1-4, with D possibly being TRBD1 (5 bases). Germline V CDR1 and CDR2: GTSNPN, SVGIG (reference sequence). This CDR3 is built from 18 residues. V was pared by 0 bases and J by 5 bases, with 22 bases between. The CDR3 coding sequence is TGTGCCTGGAGTGTACCTCTGGGCAGGGCGACACCGAATGAAAAACTGTTTTTT. As protein: CAWSVPLGRATPNEKLFF.

This clonotype appeared a single time. The gene calls are TRBV4-1 and TRBJ1-4; no reliable D call. The ends were cut back, 1 base at V and 1 base at J, with 7 bases in the middle. Per germline, CDR1 MGHRA and CDR2 YSYEKL. There are 15 residues in the CDR3. CDR3 sequence: CASSQVQETNEKLFF. CDR3 bases: TGCGCCAGCAGCCAAGTGCAGGAAACTAATGAAAAACTGTTTTTT.